The 5 T cell receptor beta chains given below trace back to one sample, sequenced in a study of CD8 T cells in ankylosing spondylitis (dated by TCRdb to about 2017). The method behind the library was 5' RACE. Reads for this sample came from an Illumina HiSeq 2500. TCRdb reran the public reads through fastp at Q25 and MiXCR, keeping productive beta chains. Each entry is one CDR3 protein sequence, shown with its most common DNA and genes. The sample table shows roughly 200,000 distinct CDR3 sequences, and over 10% are seen once. 15% to 20% of the sample is in the top ten clones. The sample comprised blood, either unsorted or a sorted T cell fraction (not recorded which). These TCRs come from a male donor with ankylosing spondylitis or in good health (not recorded which).

A few counts support this clonotype. This chain links TRBV7-9 with TRBJ2-7; 11 bases are a match to TRBD1. With 4 bases clipped from V and 5 bases from J, the junction kept 4 bases outside the gene matches. The CDR3 spans 14 residues. CDR1 SEHNR and CDR2 FQNEAQ come from the germline V gene (reference sequence). For the CDR3, the DNA is TGTGCCAGCAGCTCGGGACAGGGGGTCCACGAGCAGTACTTC. It is translated as CASSSGQGVHEQYF.

The V and J genes are TRBV5-6 and TRBJ1-1; 7 bases are a match to TRBD1. Germline lookup yields CDR1 SGHDT and CDR2 YYEEEE. The CDR3 is made up of 15 amino acids. V was clipped by 3 bases and J by 2 bases; unmatched bases: 7. Here the CDR3 DNA reads TGTGCCAGCAGCTCTTGGGACAGAACTAACACTGAAGCTTTCTTT. As protein: CASSSWDRTNTEAFF.

This clonotype was seen at least ten times. The chain employs TRBV27 and TRBJ2-7; D uncertain. Germline V gene sequence: CDR1 MNHEY, CDR2 SMNVEV (reference sequence). V was trimmed by 4 bases and J by 9 bases, leaving 10 bases between them. This CDR3 is 11 amino acids long. CDR3 bases: TGTGCCAGCAGTTCCTACCGCGGGCAGTACTTC. Translated: CASSSYRGQYF.

This clonotype was seen many times. The chain couples TRBV4-1 to TRBJ2-2; D is undetermined. The CDR3 runs 14 residues. V was shortened by 4 bases and J by 4 bases, with 10 bases between the two germline ends. Germline loops: CDR1 MGHRA, CDR2 YSYEKL. The CDR3 is CASSPPGFTGELFF. Here the CDR3 DNA reads TGCGCCAGCAGCCCCCCGGGCTTCACCGGGGAGCTGTTTTTT.

This clonotype was counted at least ten times. The chain joins TRBV4-2 to TRBJ2-1; 11 nucleotides align to TRBD2. V lost 0 bases to trimming and J lost 8 bases; unmatched junction nucleotides: 9. The CDR3 is made up of 17 amino acids. Germline V gives CDR1 LGHNA, CDR2 YNFKEQ. This chain's CDR3 is CASSQDVGLAGGYEQFF. The CDR3 DNA reads as TGTGCCAGCAGCCAAGACGTAGGGCTAGCGGGGGGCTATGAGCAGTTCTTC.